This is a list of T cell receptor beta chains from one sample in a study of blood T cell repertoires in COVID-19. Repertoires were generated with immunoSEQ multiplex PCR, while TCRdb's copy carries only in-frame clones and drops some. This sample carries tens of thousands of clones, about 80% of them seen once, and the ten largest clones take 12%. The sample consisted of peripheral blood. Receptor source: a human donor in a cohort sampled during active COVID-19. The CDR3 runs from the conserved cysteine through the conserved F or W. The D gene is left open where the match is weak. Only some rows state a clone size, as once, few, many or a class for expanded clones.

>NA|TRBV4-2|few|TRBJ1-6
TGTGCCAGCAGCCAAGAACCGGGGAGATCACCCCTCCACTTT
CASSQEPGRSPLHF
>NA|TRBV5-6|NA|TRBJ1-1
TGTGCCAGCAGCTTACCCGACTCTCGGGGTGAAGCTTTCTTT
CASSLPDSRGEAFF
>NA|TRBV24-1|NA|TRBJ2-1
TGTGCCACCAGTGACCTGACCGCAGGCGTCGACAATGAGCAGTTCTTC
CATSDLTAGVDNEQFF
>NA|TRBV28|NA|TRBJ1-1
TGTGCCAGCCTGGGCAGGATGAACACTGAAGCTTTCTTT
CASLGRMNTEAFF
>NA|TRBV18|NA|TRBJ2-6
TGTGCCAGCTCACTAAGGACACTCTCTGGGGCCAACGTCCTGACTTTC
CASSLRTLSGANVLTF
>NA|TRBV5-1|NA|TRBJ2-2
TGCGCCAGCAGGTCGGGTCCAGCGGGGAACACCGGGGAGCTGTTTTTT
CASRSGPAGNTGELFF
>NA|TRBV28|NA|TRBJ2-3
TGTGCCAGCAGTTTAGTCGGGGTAAAAAGGACAGATACGCAGTATTTT
CASSLVGVKRTDTQYF
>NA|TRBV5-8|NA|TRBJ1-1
TGTGCCAGCAGCTTGGGTCCAGAGGCGAACACTGAAGCTTTCTTT
CASSLGPEANTEAFF
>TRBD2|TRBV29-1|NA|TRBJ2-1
TGCAGCGTTGGGCCGGGACTAGCGGGAGGGGGTGAGCAGTTCTTC
CSVGPGLAGGGEQFF
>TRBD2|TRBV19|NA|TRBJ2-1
TGTGCCAGTAGTATCCGGGGGGGGTTCAATGAGCAGTTCTTC
CASSIRGGFNEQFF
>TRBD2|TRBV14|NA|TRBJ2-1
TGTGCCAGCAGCCATCGGCTAGCGGGAGGGCCCTCTTGGTACAATGAGCAGTTCTTC
CASSHRLAGGPSWYNEQFF
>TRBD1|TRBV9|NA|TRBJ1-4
TGTGCCAGCAGCGTAGCTACGGACAGGGGATTTGCAACTAATGAAAAACTGTTTTTT
CASSVATDRGFATNEKLFF
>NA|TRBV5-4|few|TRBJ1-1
TGTGCCAGCAGCTTGTCACCAGGGCACTCGAACACTGAAGCTTTCTTT
CASSLSPGHSNTEAFF
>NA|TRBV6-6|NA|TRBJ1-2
TGTGCCAGCAGTTACCTCGGACAGACTAACTATGGCTACACCTTC
CASSYLGQTNYGYTF
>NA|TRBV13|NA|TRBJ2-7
TGTGCCAGCAGCACAGACAGGAGAGTAGACGAGCAGTACTTC
CASSTDRRVDEQYF
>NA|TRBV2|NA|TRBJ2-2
TGTGCCAGCAGTGATCCTAACACCGGGGAGCTGTTTTTT
CASSDPNTGELFF
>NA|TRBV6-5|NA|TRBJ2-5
TGTGCCAGCACTCGAGGCGGGGAGACCCAGTACTTC
CASTRGGETQYF
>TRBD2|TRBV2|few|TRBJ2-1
TGTGCCAGCAGTCGACTAGCGGGAAATGAGCAGTTCTTC
CASSRLAGNEQFF
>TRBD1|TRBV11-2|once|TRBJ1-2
TGTGCCAGCAGCATTCTAGGACAGGGGGTCGACTATGGCTACACCTTC
CASSILGQGVDYGYTF
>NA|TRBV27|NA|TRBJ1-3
TGTGCCAGCAGTCCTAAGGGACTCAAAGGAAACACCATATATTTT
CASSPKGLKGNTIYF
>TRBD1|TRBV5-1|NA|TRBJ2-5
TGCGCCAGCGGAACCTCGACAGGGAAAGAGACCCAGTACTTC
CASGTSTGKETQYF
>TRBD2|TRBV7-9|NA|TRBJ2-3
TGTGCCAGCAGCTTACACGGGGGGGCCACAGATACGCAGTATTTT
CASSLHGGATDTQYF
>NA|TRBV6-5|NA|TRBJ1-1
TGTGCCAGCAGTTATCGGACAGTAACTGAAGCTTTCTTT
CASSYRTVTEAFF
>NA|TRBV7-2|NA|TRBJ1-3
TGTGCCAGCAGCCCAGGGGCTCAAGGAAACACCATATATTTT
CASSPGAQGNTIYF
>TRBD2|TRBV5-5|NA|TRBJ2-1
TGTGCCAGCAGCTTATCAGCGGGAGCAAACAATGAGCAGTTCTTC
CASSLSAGANNEQFF
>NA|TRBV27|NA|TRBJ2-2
TGTGCCAGCAGTTGGGGGCCTACCGGGGAGCTGTTTTTT
CASSWGPTGELFF
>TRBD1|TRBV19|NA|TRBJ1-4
TGTGCCAGTAGTCCCCACGAGGGACAGGGGAGAGAAAAACTGTTTTTT
CASSPHEGQGREKLFF
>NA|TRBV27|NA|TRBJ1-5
TGTGCCAGCAGTTTACGGGGAAGCAATCAGCCCCAGCATTTT
CASSLRGSNQPQHF
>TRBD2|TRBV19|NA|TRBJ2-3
TGTGCCAGTAGTCTGGGACTAGCGCGAAGTAGCACAGATACGCAGTATTTT
CASSLGLARSSTDTQYF
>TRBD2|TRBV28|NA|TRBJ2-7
TGTGCCAGCAGTTCGTCGGGAGCGGGAGACCGCTACGAGCAGTACTTC
CASSSSGAGDRYEQYF
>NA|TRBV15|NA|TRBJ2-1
TGTGCCACCAGCAGAGACAGAAGCTCCTACAATGAGCAGTTCTTC
CATSRDRSSYNEQFF
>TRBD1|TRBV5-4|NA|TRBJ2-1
TGTGCCAGCAGCTCCACTTACGGGACAGTGTTATACAATGAGCAGTTCTTC
CASSSTYGTVLYNEQFF
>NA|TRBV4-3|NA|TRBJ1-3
TGCGCCAGCAGCCAAGATACTGTAAACTCTGGAAACACCATATATTTT
CASSQDTVNSGNTIYF
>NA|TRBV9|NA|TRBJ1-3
TGTGCCAGCAGCGTAGCCCCATCGAGGCCGGCTGGAAACACCATATATTTT
CASSVAPSRPAGNTIYF
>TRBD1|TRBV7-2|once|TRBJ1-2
TGTGCCAGCAGCCTTAGGGGGCTGGAGGGGTATGGCTACACCTTC
CASSLRGLEGYGYTF
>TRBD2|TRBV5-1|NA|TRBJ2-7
TGCGCCAGCCGCATAGCGGGAGGGGCCTACGAGCAGTACTTC
CASRIAGGAYEQYF
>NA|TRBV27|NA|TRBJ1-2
TGTGCCAGCAGTTGGCAGGGCGACCGGGATGGCTACACCTTC
CASSWQGDRDGYTF
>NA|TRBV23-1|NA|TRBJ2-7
TGCGCCAGCAGTCAATCGAATTCGAGGATTTACTGGACAAATTCCGGTACTTTCTCCTACGAGCAGTACTTC
CASSQSNSRIYWTNSGTFSYEQYF
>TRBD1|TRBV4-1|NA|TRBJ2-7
TGCGCCAGCAGCCACTTGGGACAGGGGGCCCACGAGCAGTACTTC
CASSHLGQGAHEQYF
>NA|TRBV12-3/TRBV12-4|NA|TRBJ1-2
TGTGCCAGCAGTTTGGGGGGGGTCTATGGCTACACCTTC
CASSLGGVYGYTF
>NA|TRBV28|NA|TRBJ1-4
TGTGCCAGCAGTCCCCGGGTCCACAATGAAAAACTGTTTTTT
CASSPRVHNEKLFF
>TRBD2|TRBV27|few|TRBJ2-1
TGTGCCAGCAGTACTACTAGCGGGAACTACAATGAGCAGTTCTTC
CASSTTSGNYNEQFF
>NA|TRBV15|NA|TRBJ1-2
TGTGCCACCAGCAGAGGGAACCGGGGCTATGGCTACACCTTC
CATSRGNRGYGYTF
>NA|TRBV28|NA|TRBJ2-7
TGTGCCAGCAGTTCCCCGGGACTCCTGTACGAGCAGTACTTC
CASSSPGLLYEQYF
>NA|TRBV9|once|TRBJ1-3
TGTGCCAGCAGCCTCGGGGATTCAAGACTCTCTGGAAACACCATATATTTT
CASSLGDSRLSGNTIYF